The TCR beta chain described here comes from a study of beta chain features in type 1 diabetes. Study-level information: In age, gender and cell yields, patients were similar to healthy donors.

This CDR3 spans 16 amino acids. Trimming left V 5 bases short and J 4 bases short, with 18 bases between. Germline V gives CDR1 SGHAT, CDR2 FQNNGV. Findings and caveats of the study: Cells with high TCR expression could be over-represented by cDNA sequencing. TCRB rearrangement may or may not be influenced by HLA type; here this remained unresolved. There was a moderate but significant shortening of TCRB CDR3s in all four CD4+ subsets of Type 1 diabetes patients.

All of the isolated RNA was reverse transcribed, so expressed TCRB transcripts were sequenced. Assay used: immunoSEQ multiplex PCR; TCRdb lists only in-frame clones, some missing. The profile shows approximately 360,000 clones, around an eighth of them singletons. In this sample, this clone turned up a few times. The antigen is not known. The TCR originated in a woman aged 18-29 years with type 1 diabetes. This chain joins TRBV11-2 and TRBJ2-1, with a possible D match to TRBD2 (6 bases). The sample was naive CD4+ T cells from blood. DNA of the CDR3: TGTGCCAGCAGCGCACTCGGAGGGAAATCTTACAATGAGCAGTTCTTC. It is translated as CASSALGGKSYNEQFF.